The 3 T cell receptor beta chains presented below share a single source sample, sequenced in a study of T cells in women clearing cervical HPV infection. Assay: immunoSEQ multiplex PCR; the TCRdb copy retains only in-frame clones and omits some. Its listing shows under 50,000 clones. Sequencing input: blood buffy coat. These receptor sequences come from a woman aged 18-70 years with a cervical HPV16 infection that either progressed to CIN3+ or cleared (not recorded which).

With regard to this clone: The read ends 3 residues early relative to the CDR3; the germline J gene fills the gap. The chain recombines TRBV5-1 with TRBJ2-5, with 10 bases that match TRBD2. With 5 bases clipped from V and 7 bases from J, the junction kept 8 bases outside the gene matches. Germline CDR1 and CDR2: SGHRS and YFSETQ. The CDR3 extends over 14 amino acids. CDR3 bases read: TGCGCCAGCAGTGCACTAGCGGGGCGGGGGACC. Its protein product is CASSALAGRGT. The full CDR3 protein reads CASSALAGRGTQYF.

About this clone itself: The missing CDR3 end, 3 residues past where the read stops, is filled in from the germline J gene. The V and J genes are TRBV12-3 or TRBV12-4 and TRBJ2-7; D remains unclear. The ends were cut back, 6 bases at V and 2 bases at J, with 14 bases in the middle. The CDR3 loop spans 14 amino acids. The sequenced part of the CDR3 DNA is TGTGCCAGCAGACCTTCCTCAGGCGCCTACGAG. Protein product: CASRPSSGAYE. The full CDR3 protein reads CASRPSSGAYEQYF.

Comment on this clone: The read gets to within 3 residues of the CDR3 end, and the germline J gene fills in the rest. The chain carries TRBV20-1 and TRBJ2-5; 9 bases map to TRBD2. Trimming took 1 base from V and 1 from J; bases not matched to a gene: 7. This CDR3 region has 16 residues. Germline CDR1 and CDR2: DFQATT and SNEGSKA (reference sequence). CDR3 DNA (partial): TGCAGTGCTAGAGGGACAGCGGGGGGCCGCCAAGAGACC. Its protein is CSARGTAGGRQET. The whole CDR3 protein reads CSARGTAGGRQETQYF.